Listed here are 9 T cell receptor beta chains from one sample, sequenced in a study of cytomegalovirus exposure and HLA in healthy donors (dated by TCRdb to 2015 to 2018). Library creation used the immunoSEQ multiplex PCR assay. A mixture of 60 forward primers for TCR Vbeta segments and 13 reverse primers for TCR Jbeta segments was used in the multiplex PCR. TCRdb limited this immuneACCESS table to in-frame rearrangements with V and J called. A share of clones is missing; checked studies link under half to unresolved V genes, and the rest is unexplained. In this sample the table shows hundreds of thousands of clones, approximately 80% of which occur a single time. The top ten clones comprise over 0.65% of the sample. Sequenced: PBMCs. Every receptor here comes from a boy younger than 10 in good health and CMV-seronegative.

The CDR3 DNA reads TGTGCCAGCAGCGCGGGGTCCCAAGAGACCCAGTACTTC. This sequence encodes CASSAGSQETQYF. The rearrangement joins TRBV13 to TRBJ2-5; TRBD2 is a possible D gene (6 bases). V was cut by 5 bases and J by 1 base, with 8 bases left in between. Per the germline V gene, CDR1 is PRHDT and CDR2 is FYEKMQ (reference sequence). The CDR3 sequence is 13 residues long.

Only a few counts were recorded for this clone. This chain uses TRBV30 with TRBJ2-6; D gene ambiguous. This CDR3 comprises 16 residues. Deletions cut 1 base from V and 0 bases from J, with 10 bases between. Germline loops: CDR1 GTSNPN, CDR2 SVGIG (reference sequence). Written as DNA, the CDR3 is TGTGCCTGGAGTGGCGGTCGATTCTCTGGGGCCAACGTCCTGACTTTC. It yields the protein CAWSGGRFSGANVLTF.

The chain joins TRBV14 to TRBJ1-1; D is undetermined. Germline V CDR1 and CDR2: SGHDN, FVKESK. The CDR3 length is 18 residues. Trimming left V 5 bases short and J 5 bases short, with 27 bases between. CDR3 bases: TGTGCCAGCAGCGTATTCCTCCGGGGTTCAGAGGGAGCAACTGAAGCTTTCTTT. Translating it yields CASSVFLRGSEGATEAFF.

CDR3 in amino acids: CSVEAGQGILNYGYTF. DNA for the CDR3: TGCAGCGTGGAGGCGGGACAGGGGATTCTTAACTATGGCTACACCTTC. The chain couples TRBV29-1 to TRBJ1-2; 10 bases fit TRBD1. Germline CDR1 and CDR2: SQVTM and ANQGSEA. The CDR3 is made up of 16 amino acids. The V and J ends lost 6 bases and 1 base, in that order; junction bases with no gene match: 11.

The chain links TRBV6-1 to TRBJ1-1; maybe TRBD1 (5 bases). The germline gives CDR1 MNHNS, CDR2 SASEGT. The V end lost 6 bases, the J end lost 0 bases, and 14 bases lay between the germline ends. The CDR3 sequence is 15 residues long. This CDR3 is CASRQDGFMNTEAFF. CDR3 nucleotide sequence: TGTGCCAGCAGACAGGACGGGTTTATGAACACTGAAGCTTTCTTT.

V usage is TRBV5-1 and J usage is TRBJ2-7; 8 bases agree with TRBD1. The J segment lost 3 bases and the V segment lost 0 bases, leaving 14 bases of the junction unmatched. This CDR3 is built from 18 residues. Germline V gene sequence: CDR1 SGHRS, CDR2 YFSETQ. CDR3 nucleotide sequence: TGCGCCAGCAGCTTGGGGGTGTGGACAGGGAAGTTTTTCTACGAGCAGTACTTC. Translating gives CASSLGVWTGKFFYEQYF.

The chain combines TRBV29-1 with TRBJ2-7; D is possibly TRBD2 (6 bases). The ends were cut back, 0 bases at V and 0 bases at J, with 6 bases in the middle. Germline V lookup: CDR1 SQVTM, CDR2 ANQGSEA. This CDR3 is built from 13 residues. The CDR3 DNA reads as TGCAGCGTTGAAGAGCGGGACTCCTACGAGCAGTACTTC. It yields the protein CSVEERDSYEQYF.

The chain employs TRBV6-1 and TRBJ2-7, with 8 bases lining up with TRBD1. This CDR3 has 12 residues. Germline-derived CDR1 and CDR2 are MNHNS and SASEGT. Losses at the gene ends were 4 bases for V and 7 bases for J; bases not matched to a gene: 3. The CDR3 nucleotides are TGTGCCAGCAGTGCAGGGGGCGGGGAGCAGTACTTC. This translates into CASSAGGGEQYF.

A word on this clone: Sequence at one end of the junction differs from germline and may be a read error. The J gene is TRBJ2-2, the V gene TRBV7-9, with D tentatively TRBD2 (5 bases). Germline V gives CDR1 SEHNR, CDR2 FQNEAQ (reference sequence). CDR3 length: 13 amino acids. CDR3: CSSSSGVPGELFF. CDR3 in DNA: TGTTCCAGCAGCTCCGGGGTGCCCGGGGAGCTGTTTTTT.